Listed below are T cell receptor beta chains from one sample, sequenced in a study of OX40 agonist ivuxolimab in advanced cancers. Only in-frame clones appear in the TCRdb table, and some are missing; sequencing was by immunoSEQ multiplex PCR. Counted here are tens of thousands of clones, around 83% occurring once; the ten biggest clones make up about 1.2%. The specimen comprised CD4+ or CD8+ T cells sorted from blood, sampled in a trial of the OX40 agonist ivuxolimab. The receptor set was obtained from an adult with an advanced solid tumor such as melanoma, head and neck, liver or kidney cancer. CDR3s include the opening cysteine and the closing phenylalanine or tryptophan. D genes are given only for firm matches. Only some rows state a clone size, as once, few, many or a class for expanded clones.

d_call	v_call	clone_size	j_call	cdr3_aa	cdr3_nt
.	TRBV7-3	.	TRBJ1-4	CASSLGRGSTEKLFF	TGTGCCAGCAGCCTTGGCAGGGGAAGTACCGAAAAACTGTTTTTT
TRBD1	TRBV5-1	few	TRBJ1-1	CASSTGTGANTEAFF	TGCGCCAGCAGCACGGGGACAGGGGCTAACACTGAAGCTTTCTTT
TRBD1	TRBV7-2	.	TRBJ1-1	CASSLRRGQGSNTEAFF	TGTGCCAGCAGCTTACGGAGGGGACAGGGCTCGAACACTGAAGCTTTCTTT
.	TRBV30	.	TRBJ1-6	CAWSTTENSPLHF	TGTGCCTGGAGTACTACAGAGAATTCACCCCTCCACTTT
.	TRBV7-8	.	TRBJ2-7	CASSSSSYEQYF	TGTGCCAGCAGCTCGAGCTCCTACGAGCAGTACTTC
.	TRBV7-6	once	TRBJ2-3	CASSLGLPDTDTQYF	TGTGCCAGCAGCTTAGGTCTACCAGACACAGATACGCAGTATTTT
.	TRBV19	.	TRBJ1-2	CASSTPNPMAEGYGYTF	TGTGCCAGTAGTACGCCAAACCCGATGGCTGAGGGCTATGGCTACACCTTC
.	TRBV5-6	.	TRBJ1-1	CASSWGIRRAFF	TGTGCCAGCAGCTGGGGGATCAGGAGGGCTTTCTTT
.	TRBV5-1	.	TRBJ2-1	CASSMGRTSSEQFF	TGCGCCAGCAGCATGGGCCGTACTAGCAGTGAGCAGTTCTTC
TRBD1	TRBV7-7	.	TRBJ1-5	CATPHQGADQPQHF	TGTGCCACCCCCCACCAGGGGGCTGATCAGCCCCAGCATTTT
.	TRBV5-1	.	TRBJ2-7	CASRRSPSYEQYF	TGCGCCAGCAGGAGGTCCCCCTCCTACGAGCAGTACTTC
TRBD1	TRBV2	.	TRBJ2-7	CASRGTGVYEQYF	TGTGCCAGCAGGGGGACAGGGGTCTACGAGCAGTACTTC
.	TRBV30	.	TRBJ1-6	CAWSGQSNSPLHF	TGTGCCTGGAGCGGCCAGTCGAATTCACCCCTCCACTTT
.	TRBV6-1	once	TRBJ2-5	CASSEGWRRGVETQYF	TGTGCCAGCAGCGAAGGGTGGCGCAGGGGCGTAGAGACCCAGTACTTC
.	TRBV25-1	.	TRBJ1-4	CASSEPPEKAPYEKLFF	TGTGCCAGCAGTGAACCCCCTGAAAAGGCACCCTATGAAAAACTGTTTTTT
TRBD2	TRBV19	.	TRBJ2-7	CASSPTSGGSYEQYF	TGTGCCAGTAGTCCGACTAGCGGGGGGTCCTACGAGCAGTACTTC
.	TRBV9	.	TRBJ1-2	CASSVDTPRGHRIRGYTF	TGTGCCAGCAGCGTAGACACACCCAGGGGACACCGGATTAGGGGCTACACCTTC
.	TRBV9	.	TRBJ1-1	CASSAFTGITEAFF	TGTGCCAGCAGCGCTTTTACAGGGATCACTGAAGCTTTCTTT
.	TRBV7-8	.	TRBJ2-7	CASSLALQASYEQYF	TGTGCCAGCAGCTTAGCGCTTCAAGCGTCCTACGAGCAGTACTTC
TRBD2	TRBV5-1	.	TRBJ2-5	CASSRLASGTQETQYF	TGCGCCAGCAGCCGGTTGGCTAGCGGTACACAAGAGACCCAGTACTTC
.	TRBV9	.	TRBJ2-1	CASSVDPISPNEQFF	TGTGCCAGCAGCGTAGATCCGATTTCCCCAAATGAGCAGTTCTTC
.	TRBV7-8	few	TRBJ1-1	CASRLHGGTEAFF	TGTGCCAGCAGGCTCCACGGGGGCACTGAAGCTTTCTTT
.	TRBV12-5	.	TRBJ1-5	CASGLVPGNQPQHF	TGTGCTAGTGGTTTGGTACCGGGGAATCAGCCCCAGCATTTT
.	TRBV19	.	TRBJ1-5	CASKDPYSNQPQHF	TGTGCCAGTAAAGATCCTTATAGCAATCAGCCCCAGCATTTT
.	TRBV29-1	once	TRBJ2-1	CSVDGDEQFF	TGCAGCGTTGATGGAGATGAGCAGTTCTTC
.	TRBV11-1	.	TRBJ1-1	CASGMGVNTEAFF	TGTGCCAGCGGAATGGGGGTGAACACTGAAGCTTTCTTT
.	TRBV10-2	.	TRBJ1-1	CASSGGSAVAFF	TGCGCCAGCAGTGGCGGGTCGGCCGTAGCTTTCTTT
.	TRBV7-9	.	TRBJ1-4	CASSLSRGGPEKLFF	TGTGCCAGCAGCTTGTCGAGGGGAGGTCCCGAAAAACTGTTTTTT
.	TRBV29-1	.	TRBJ2-1	CSVEAQRGSGQFF	TGCAGCGTTGAAGCCCAAAGGGGGAGTGGGCAGTTCTTC
TRBD1	TRBV6-5	.	TRBJ1-1	CASSYAQGTEAFF	TGTGCCAGCAGTTACGCACAGGGGACTGAAGCTTTCTTT